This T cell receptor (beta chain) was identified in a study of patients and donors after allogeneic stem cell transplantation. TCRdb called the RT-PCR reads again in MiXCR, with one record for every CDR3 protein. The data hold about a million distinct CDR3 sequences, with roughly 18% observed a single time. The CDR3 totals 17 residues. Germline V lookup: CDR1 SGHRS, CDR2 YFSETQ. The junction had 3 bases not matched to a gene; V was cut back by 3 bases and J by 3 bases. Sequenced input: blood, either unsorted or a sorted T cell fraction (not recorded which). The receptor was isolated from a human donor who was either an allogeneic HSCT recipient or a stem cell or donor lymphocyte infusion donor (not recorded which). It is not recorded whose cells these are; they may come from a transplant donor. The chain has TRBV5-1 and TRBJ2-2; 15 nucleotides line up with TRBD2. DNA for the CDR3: TGCGCCAGCAGCTGGACTAGCGGGAGGGCCGACACCGGGGAGCTGTTTTTT. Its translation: CASSWTSGRADTGELFF.